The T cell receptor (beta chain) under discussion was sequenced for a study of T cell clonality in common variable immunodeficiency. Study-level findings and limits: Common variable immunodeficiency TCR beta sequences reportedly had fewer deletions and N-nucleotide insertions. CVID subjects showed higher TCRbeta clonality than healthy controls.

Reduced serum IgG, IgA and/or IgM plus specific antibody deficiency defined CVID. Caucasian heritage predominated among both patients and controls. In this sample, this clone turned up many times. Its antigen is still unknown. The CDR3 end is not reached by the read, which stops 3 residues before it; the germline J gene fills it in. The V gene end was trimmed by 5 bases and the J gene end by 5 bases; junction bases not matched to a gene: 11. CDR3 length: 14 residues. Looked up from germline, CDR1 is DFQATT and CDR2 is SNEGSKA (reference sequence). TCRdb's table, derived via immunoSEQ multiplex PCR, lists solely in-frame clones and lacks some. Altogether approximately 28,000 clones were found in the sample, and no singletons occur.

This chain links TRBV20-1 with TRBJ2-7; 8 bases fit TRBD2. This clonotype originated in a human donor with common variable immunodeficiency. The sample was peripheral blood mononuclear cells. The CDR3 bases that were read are TGCAGTGCTCCTTCTCGGGCGGGAGGAAACGAG. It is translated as CSAPSRAGGNE. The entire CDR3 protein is CSAPSRAGGNEQYF.